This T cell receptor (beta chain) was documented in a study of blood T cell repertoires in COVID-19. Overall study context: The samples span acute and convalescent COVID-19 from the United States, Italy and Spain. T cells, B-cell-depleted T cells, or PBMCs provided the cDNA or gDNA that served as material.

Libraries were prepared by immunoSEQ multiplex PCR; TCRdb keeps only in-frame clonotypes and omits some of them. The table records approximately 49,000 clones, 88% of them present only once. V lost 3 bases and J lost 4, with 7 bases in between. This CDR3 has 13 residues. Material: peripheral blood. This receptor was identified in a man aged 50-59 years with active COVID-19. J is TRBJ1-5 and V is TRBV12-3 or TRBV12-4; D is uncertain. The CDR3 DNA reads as TGTGCCAGCAGTTTCCGGGGAAATCAGCCCCAGCATTTT. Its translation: CASSFRGNQPQHF.